Listed here are 29 T cell receptor beta chains from one sample, sequenced in a study of CD8+ T cells in alopecia areata (dated by TCRdb to the late 2010s). Per the publication, the time point label means: about 4 weeks on oral tofacitinib. What this sample's treatment or condition label stands for: oral pan-JAK inhibitor, 5-10 mg twice daily. Library construction relied on the immunoSEQ multiplex PCR assay. For TCR sequencing, RNA was extracted from every sample and reverse transcribed into cDNA to serve as template. TCRdb took this table from immuneACCESS and kept in-frame rearrangements with V and J called. Such tables lack part of the clones; where checked against another copy, unresolved V genes explain under half of the gap, and the rest is unexplained. Present in this sample are under 250,000 clones, 50% to 70% of which were seen just once. In total, the top ten clones hold 1.6% of the sample.

Sequenced material: CD4+ T cells sorted from blood, taken at week 4, from a patient treated with tofacitinib. Receptor source: a human donor with alopecia areata.

The genes are TRBV5-1 and TRBJ2-3; possibly TRBD1 or TRBD2 for D (5 bases each). This CDR3 has 14 amino acids. V lost 4 bases and J 7 bases, leaving 16 bases between the germline ends. Germline values: CDR1 SGHRS, CDR2 YFSETQ. This CDR3 reads CASSPGTSLNTQYF. For the CDR3, the DNA is TGCGCCAGCAGCCCGGGGACGTCTCTAAATACGCAGTATTTT.

The chain employs TRBV2 and TRBJ1-2; TRBD1 might be the D (6 bases). This CDR3 spans 13 amino acids. The V gene's germline CDR1 is SNHLY and CDR2 FYNNEI. V lost 7 bases to trimming and J lost 2 bases, with 11 bases between them. The chain's CDR3 is CASTLGGNYGYTF. The CDR3 DNA is TGTGCCAGCACCCTAGGGGGAAACTATGGCTACACCTTC.

The CDR3 nucleotides are TGCAGCGTTGCTCAAAATCCAAACGCCCGGACAGGCCACGGTTATGGCTACACCTTC. Translating gives CSVAQNPNARTGHGYGYTF. V usage is TRBV29-1 and J usage is TRBJ1-2, with 7 bases aligning to TRBD1. CDR3 size: 19 residues. The V and J ends lost 4 bases and 5 bases, in that order; junction bases with no gene match: 25. Germline values: CDR1 SQVTM, CDR2 ANQGSEA.

A few counts support this clone. The chain links TRBV5-1 to TRBJ2-3, with D perhaps assigned TRBD1 or TRBD2 (5 bases each). Germline V gene data show CDR1 as SGHRS and CDR2 as YFSETQ. The CDR3 covers 14 residues. Between the trimmed V and J ends, which lost 4 bases and 2 bases, there was a span of 11 bases. As DNA, the CDR3 is TGCGCCAGCAGCGCTCGGGGCCCCACAGATACGCAGTATTTT. This encodes CASSARGPTDTQYF.

The gene calls are TRBV11-3 and TRBJ2-1; a weak D match, TRBD1 (5 bases). Trimming stripped 5 bases from V and 7 bases from J, with 15 bases between. The CDR3 is made up of 14 amino acids. CDR1 and CDR2 (germline): SGHNT, YENEEA. Written as DNA, the CDR3 is TGTGCCAGCAGCGTACCGACAGAGAAGAATGAGCAGTTCTTC. This codes for CASSVPTEKNEQFF.

This chain uses TRBV11-2 with TRBJ1-5, with a weak D call TRBD1 (6 bases). In germline, CDR1 is SGHAT, CDR2 FQNNGV. The CDR3 is made up of 15 amino acids. V lost 0 bases, J lost 6 bases, and 12 bases lay in between. CDR3 amino acids: CASSLDQVTGQPQHF. CDR3 coding DNA: TGTGCCAGCAGCTTAGATCAGGTGACAGGTCAGCCCCAGCATTTT.

This clone was found a few times. The chain's CDR3 is CATSRGRRGEETQYF. CDR3 nucleotide sequence: TGTGCCACCAGCAGGGGCCGGCGGGGTGAAGAGACCCAGTACTTC. This sequence joins TRBV15 and TRBJ2-5; the D gene is possibly TRBD2 (6 bases). The CDR3 is made up of 15 amino acids. Trimming pared 3 bases from V and 3 bases from J, leaving 14 bases between. Germline CDR1 LNHNV, CDR2 YYDKDF (reference sequence).

This rearrangement joins TRBV2 to TRBJ2-1; D is possibly TRBD2 (7 bases). CDR1 and CDR2 from the germline V gene are SNHLY and FYNNEI. This CDR3 contains 13 residues. Trimming took off 8 bases at V and 6 bases at J, with 14 bases between the two ends. CDR3 sequence: CASGGGALNEQFF. The CDR3 DNA reads as TGTGCCAGCGGAGGGGGGGCCCTCAATGAGCAGTTCTTC.

The chain recombines TRBV5-1 with TRBJ1-2; D is undetermined. Germline V gene lookup returns CDR1 SGHRS and CDR2 YFSETQ. Trimming stripped 0 bases from V and 8 bases from J, with 11 bases between. The CDR3 loop spans 13 amino acids. CDR3 loop: CASSLEDGGGYTF. CDR3 DNA sequence: TGCGCCAGCAGCTTGGAGGATGGAGGAGGCTACACCTTC. Variable domain in full (rest from reference TRBV5-1 and TRBJ1-2): KAGVTQTPRYLIKTRGQQVTLSCSPISGHRSVSWYQQTPGQGLQFLFEYFSETQRNKGNFPGRFSGRQFSNSRSEMNVSTLELGDSALYLCASSLEDGGGYTFGSGTRLTVV.

V gene TRBV7-6 combines with J gene TRBJ1-1; 7 bases line up with TRBD1. Germline CDR1 is SGHVS and CDR2 is FNYEAQ. The CDR3 is 18 amino acids. V lost 10 bases and J lost 2; bases outside the gene matches: 22. CDR3 protein: CANDTNRGRRLDNTEAFF. Written as DNA, the CDR3 is TGTGCCAACGATACTAACAGGGGCAGGAGATTGGATAACACTGAAGCTTTCTTT.

DNA for the CDR3: TGTGCCAGCAAACACAACACCGGGGAGCTGTTTTTT. Translation gives CASKHNTGELFF. This chain connects TRBV9 to TRBJ2-2; D gene unclear. The V end lost 6 bases, the J end lost 2 bases, and 5 bases lay between the germline ends. Per germline, CDR1 SGDLS and CDR2 YYNGEE. The CDR3 covers 12 residues.

This clone appeared a few times. DNA of the CDR3: TGTGCCAGCCGCGACTCGACCCAGCAGTACTTC. As protein: CASRDSTQQYF. The rearrangement uses TRBV25-1 and TRBJ2-7; the D is unclear. Trimming pared 8 bases from V and 8 bases from J, leaving 13 bases between. CDR3 size: 11 residues. Germline lookup yields CDR1 MGHDK and CDR2 SYGVNS.

For the CDR3, the DNA is TGCAGCGTTGGTGGGCAACAGCGCGCTTTCTTT. Its translation: CSVGGQQRAFF. This chain connects TRBV29-1 to TRBJ1-1; no definite D call. The V end was cut by 4 bases, the J end by 11 bases, with 14 bases between. CDR1 and CDR2 (germline): SQVTM, ANQGSEA. This CDR3 is 11 amino acids long.

The rearrangement links TRBV29-1 to TRBJ1-1, with TRBD1 identical over 7 bases. Germline V CDR1 and CDR2: SQVTM, ANQGSEA. Germline trimming cut 7 bases from V and 4 bases from J; bases unmatched to any gene: 9. The CDR3 loop spans 13 amino acids. The CDR3 sequence is CSDYRGTGTEAFF. CDR3 DNA: TGCAGCGACTACAGGGGAACGGGCACTGAAGCTTTCTTT.

The chain couples TRBV30 to TRBJ1-1, with D perhaps TRBD1 (5 bases). Germline CDR1 and CDR2: GTSNPN and SVGIG (reference sequence). The ends were cut back, 4 bases at V and 9 bases at J, with 18 bases in the middle. The CDR3 spans 13 residues. The CDR3 region is CAWNLKRGTKAFF. The CDR3 DNA sequence: TGTGCCTGGAACCTAAAAAGAGGGACCAAAGCTTTCTTT.

This clone came up a few times. This chain links TRBV29-1 with TRBJ1-1; D unclear. From germline, CDR1 is SQVTM and CDR2 ANQGSEA. CDR3 size: 12 residues. V shed 2 bases and J shed 0 bases, with 4 bases lying between them. CDR3 DNA sequence: TGCAGCGTTGAACAGATGAACACTGAAGCTTTCTTT. Its translation: CSVEQMNTEAFF.

In its sample, this clone was seen a few times. The V gene is TRBV21-1, the J gene TRBJ1-5; the table gives TRBD1 as D, unverified against the DNA. TRBV21-1 is marked as a pseudogene. The length of the CDR3 is 16 residues. This chain's CDR3 is CASSLPGQEDNQPQHF. Here the CDR3 DNA reads TGTGCCAGCAGCTTGCCCGGACAGGAAGACAATCAGCCCCAGCATTTT.

This clone was observed a handful of times. This chain joins TRBV29-1 and TRBJ1-1; TRBD1 is a possible D gene (5 bases). CDR1 is SQVTM and CDR2 is ANQGSEA in the germline V gene. Trimming took off 6 bases at V and 2 bases at J, with 13 bases between the two ends. CDR3 length equals 13 residues. The CDR3 is CSVRTPSNTEAFF. CDR3 in DNA: TGCAGCGTCAGGACACCTTCCAACACTGAAGCTTTCTTT.

This clone was observed a few times. The chain links TRBV19 to TRBJ2-3; D call uncertain. CDR3 length equals 13 residues. Germline V lookup: CDR1 LNHDA, CDR2 SQIVND (reference sequence). V lost 4 bases, J lost 2 bases, and 7 bases lay in between. DNA of the CDR3: TGTGCCAGTAGTAGGCAGCTCACAGATACGCAGTATTTT. It translates to CASSRQLTDTQYF.

The chain is built from TRBV7-2 and TRBJ1-2; 8 bases agree with TRBD1. The junction had 6 bases not matched to a gene; V was cut back by 5 bases and J by 7 bases. Germline-derived CDR1 and CDR2 are SGHTA and FQGNSA. This CDR3 is built from 13 residues. This chain's CDR3 is CASSQTGGSGYTF. The CDR3 nucleotides read TGTGCCAGCAGCCAAACAGGGGGGAGTGGCTACACCTTC.

The V and J genes are TRBV5-6 and TRBJ1-5, with D tentatively TRBD1 (5 bases). Germline V CDR1 and CDR2: SGHDT, YYEEEE. CDR3 length: 16 residues. V was pared by 0 bases and J by 7 bases, with 17 bases between. CDR3 sequence reads: CASSLVIRRGRQPQHF. The CDR3 region has the DNA TGTGCCAGCAGCTTGGTTATTCGTAGGGGCAGACAGCCCCAGCATTTT.

A remark on this clone: The sample holds other DNA sequences that translate to the same CDR3. The chain uses TRBV2 and TRBJ1-2, with 7 positions matching TRBD1. The CDR3 consists of 14 residues. V lost 6 bases, J lost 0 bases, and 4 bases stayed unmatched. Germline values: CDR1 SNHLY, CDR2 FYNNEI. CDR3 loop: CASSRQGANYGYTF. The CDR3 DNA sequence: TGTGCCAGCAGCCGACAGGGTGCTAACTATGGCTACACCTTC.

The chain links TRBV19 to TRBJ2-3; tentative D call: TRBD1 (5 bases). The CDR3 loop spans 13 amino acids. The germline gives CDR1 LNHDA, CDR2 SQIVND (reference sequence). Trimming cost V 2 bases and J 5 bases, with 8 bases left between them. The CDR3 sequence is CASSISRVDTQYF. The CDR3 nucleotides read TGTGCCAGTAGTATAAGCAGGGTAGATACGCAGTATTTT.

The chain uses TRBV2 and TRBJ1-6, with D maybe TRBD1 (6 bases). The CDR3 extends over 15 amino acids. Trimming removed 10 bases from V and 3 bases from J, with 16 bases in between. Per the germline V gene, CDR1 is SNHLY and CDR2 is FYNNEI. CDR3 residues: CATKPGQSYNSPLHF. CDR3 sequence (DNA): TGTGCCACCAAACCGGGACAAAGCTATAATTCACCCCTCCACTTT. Supplemented by reference TRBV2 and TRBJ1-6, the full variable domain reads EPEVTQTPSHQVTQMGQEVILRCVPISNHLYFYWYRQILGQKVEFLVSFYNNEISEKSEIFDDQFSVERPDGSNFTLKIRSTKLEDSAMYFCATKPGQSYNSPLHFGNGTRLTVT.

This chain joins TRBV7-2 and TRBJ2-3; no clear D gene. The length of the CDR3 is 14 residues. Deletions cut 0 bases from V and 2 bases from J, with 6 bases between. Germline-derived CDR1 and CDR2 are SGHTA and FQGNSA. CDR3 residues: CASSLARDTDTQYF. DNA for the CDR3: TGTGCCAGCAGCTTAGCTAGGGACACAGATACGCAGTATTTT.

The chain recombines TRBV25-1 with TRBJ1-2; a weak D match, TRBD1 (5 bases). CDR1 and CDR2 (germline): MGHDK, SYGVNS. V lost 1 base, J lost 7 bases, and 16 bases lay in between. This CDR3 is 15 amino acids long. CDR3 bases: TGTGCCAGCAGTGAATTTTCCCAAAAGGGGTCTGGCTACACCTTC. Translation: CASSEFSQKGSGYTF.

This clone has ten or more counts. This CDR3 is CASSLDRGETQYF. CDR3 DNA: TGTGCCAGCAGCTTAGACAGGGGAGAGACCCAGTACTTC. This chain connects TRBV7-2 to TRBJ2-5; TRBD1 matches at 7 bases. The CDR3 extends over 13 amino acids. Trimming removed 1 base from V and 4 bases from J; junction bases left unmatched: 0. Germline V gives CDR1 SGHTA, CDR2 FQGNSA. The whole variable domain, remainder taken from reference TRBV7-2 and TRBJ2-5, is GAGVSQSPSNKVTEKGKDVELRCDPISGHTALYWYRQSLGQGLEFLIYFQGNSAPDKSGLPSDRFSAERTGGSVSTLTIQRTQQEDSAVYLCASSLDRGETQYFGPGTRLLVL.

J is TRBJ2-5 and V is TRBV11-2, with a tentative D call TRBD1 (5 bases). CDR1 is SGHAT and CDR2 is FQNNGV in the germline V gene. V shed 5 bases and J shed 5 bases, with 15 bases lying between them. The CDR3 totals 14 residues. CDR3 protein: CASSAGPSRETQYF. The CDR3 DNA reads TGTGCCAGCAGCGCAGGGCCATCTAGGGAGACCCAGTACTTC.

This chain uses TRBV4-1 with TRBJ1-4, with D possibly TRBD1 on 5 matching bases. CDR3 length equals 14 residues. V was pared by 6 bases and J by 7 bases, with 15 bases between. CDR1 and CDR2 (germline): MGHRA, YSYEKL. This CDR3 reads CASSRGGVFEKLFF. The DNA for the CDR3 is TGCGCCAGCAGTCGCGGGGGTGTTTTTGAAAAACTGTTTTTT.